This entry features one T cell receptor (beta chain) sequence. This receptor's antigen is unknown. No much larger clone is present one base from it, and per-base qualities are unavailable. The sample originates from a study of human T cells and chemical hapten exposure (dated by TCRdb to the early 2020s). As for the study more broadly: For sensitization, 2% DPC in acetone was applied to a roughly 2 cm by roughly 2 cm area of upper inner arm skin. Roughly 30 alopecia patients gave blood for TCR sequencing at one to four time points (pre-sensitization, 2, 6 and 24 weeks). Patch testing on the upper back used Finn chambers containing 0.01% DPC, with scoring done after 6 days according to International Contact Dermatitis Research Group standards. Most of the patients in the cohort were female, and the cohort covered alopecia areata with under or over 50% scalp involvement, alopecia totalis and alopecia universalis. Throughout the approximately 25-week study period, patients were also given weekly therapeutic DPC doses on the scalp. Blood samples were taken from patients before sensitization (week 0) and then at 2, 6 and about 24 weeks after DPC sensitization. The libraries were sequenced as a pool, and the TCR yield per sample differed mostly because of small variations in library volumes within the pool. Peripheral blood TCR repertoire changes were tracked in vivo in alopecia patients during primary and secondary sensitization to the hapten diphenylcyclopropenone (DPC). Here is what the overall study found, with its caveats: Alopecia, a presumed autoimmune disease, was present in all patients, so the immune response of the patients might differ from that of healthy individuals. The number of PT1 expanded TCRs positively correlated with patch test score, significant at thresholds 8, 16 and 32 but not 4. Significantly more large CDR3 similarity clusters were formed by expanded TCRs than by pre-sensitization or healthy control sets, consistent with antigen-driven responses. The number of TCRs above 1 in 1000 frequency did not change with DPC sensitization; there was no evidence of global repertoire structure alterations. After repeated subsampling, the strength of the expansion versus patch-test correlation and the threshold at which it became significant changed.

The library relied on RACE. Sequencing used a NextSeq 500. During library preparation, unique molecular identifiers were attached to individual cDNA molecules so that TCRs could be counted in a quantitative, reproducible way. For every blood RNA sample, sequencing covered both the TCR alpha and TCR beta chains. The authors processed their data as follows. Samples had a median of roughly 98,000 TCRs, with a range from roughly 23,224 to 750,000. The Decombinator software suite was used to annotate V, J and CDR3 in the TCR reads. To make PS versus PT1 abundance plots, every sample was subsampled to the same number of TCRs (28,000). Expanded TCRs were defined as absent before sensitization and observed at least eight times at the 2-week time point. Through fastp at Q25 and MiXCR, TCRdb rebuilt clones from the public reads, retaining in-frame beta chains. Rows with one shared CDR3 protein collapse into an entry with the most common genes and DNA. These V and J calls derive from TCRdb rather than the authors' analysis. The sample table contains 180,000 or so distinct CDR3 sequences; only one count was recorded for about 14% of them. The ten largest make up approximately 1.5% of the sample.

The time point label, as the study defines it: patch test 1, 2 weeks after DPC sensitization. This specimen's treatment or condition label, per the study, means: therapeutic diphenylcyclopropenone sensitization with weekly scalp DPC. Blood at each patch-test visit was drawn before the patch test was applied. Patients were eligible if aged 18 to 70, diagnosed with alopecia and judged suitable for DPC therapy, and pregnant patients were excluded. Total RNA was extracted from unfractionated whole blood collected in Tempus Blood RNA tubes. Sequencing used whole blood, obtained in connection with sensitization to the hapten diphenylcyclopropenone (DPC). This sequence originates from a woman between 25 and 40 years old with alopecia areata. Some clones in this sample may be carry-over from other donors' samples.

The DNA sequence follows: TGTGCCAGCAGTAGGGGACGCGGCGACACCTTC. This is translated as CASSRGRGDTF. The chain joins TRBV12-3 or TRBV12-4 to TRBJ1-2; TRBD1 is a weak D gene call, 5 bases matching. V loses 5 bases of germline sequence and J loses 12 bases, and the interval between the two ends is 13 bases. The CDR3 contains 11 residues, cysteine and phenylalanine counted. Here the CDR3 DNA is all that survives: 33 bases in frame from base 1.